Each of the 2 T cell receptor beta chains below was sequenced from the same sample in a study of shared clonotypes between healthy human individuals. The table came from immunoSEQ multiplex PCR; TCRdb's copy has only in-frame clones and leaves some out. Here the sample spans about 2.1 million clones, 90% to 95% being singletons. CD45RO-negative, CCR7-selected cells formed the naive CD8 fraction, which excluded terminally differentiated effector memory CD45RA+ cells. Input material: naive CD8+ T cells from PBMCs. The source is a young man in good health. Some clones in this sample may be carry-over from other donors' samples.

The chain joins TRBV7-9 to TRBJ1-4; D may be TRBD1 (6 bases). V shed 5 bases and J shed 8 bases, with 9 bases lying between them. This CDR3 is built from 12 residues. In germline, CDR1 is SEHNR, CDR2 FQNEAQ (reference sequence). This CDR3 is CASSEGGEKLFF. For the CDR3, the DNA is TGTGCCAGCAGCGAGGGGGGCGAAAAACTGTTTTTT.

This chain links TRBV14 with TRBJ2-1; D might be TRBD2 (6 bases). Trimming left V 3 bases short and J 4 bases short, with 7 bases between. Germline V gene data show CDR1 as SGHDN and CDR2 as FVKESK. There are 13 residues in the CDR3. CDR3 amino acids: CASSQTRYNEQFF. The CDR3 DNA follows: TGTGCCAGCAGCCAGACTAGGTACAATGAGCAGTTCTTC.